Detailed here is one TCR beta chain. Sequenced by immunoSEQ multiplex PCR; TCRdb stores in-frame clones only, minus some. The sample holds under 25,000 clones, approximately 97% seen once. The sample comes from a study of monozygotic twins with cystic fibrosis. CDR3 length equals 14 residues. From germline, CDR1 is SGHRS and CDR2 YFSETQ. Trimming took 4 bases from V and 7 from J, leaving 17 bases between them. The sequence was obtained from a young woman with cystic fibrosis. V gene TRBV5-1 combines with J gene TRBJ1-1, with D unclear. Material for sequencing was blood. The CDR3 loop is CASSRELDGDEAFF. The CDR3 bases are TGCGCCAGCAGCCGCGAACTCGACGGGGATGAAGCTTTCTTT.